The 10 T cell receptor beta chains presented below share a single source sample, sequenced in a study of blood T cell repertoires in COVID-19. Clones were read by immunoSEQ multiplex PCR, and TCRdb kept only the in-frame ones, dropping some. Of over 85,000 clones listed, around four fifths are singletons. Sequenced: peripheral blood. The receptor set was obtained from a man in his 60s with active or convalescent COVID-19.

The count of this clone is one. The chain couples TRBV19 to TRBJ1-1; tentative D call: TRBD1 (6 bases). The CDR3 runs to 13 residues. CDR1 and CDR2 from the germline V gene are LNHDA and SQIVND (reference sequence). V lost 6 bases to trimming and J lost 1 base, with 9 bases between them. As DNA, the CDR3 is TGTGCCAGTAGGGGCAGGGGGAACACTGAAGCTTTCTTT. Amino acid sequence: CASRGRGNTEAFF. The variable domain in full, with the rest retrieved from reference TRBV19 and TRBJ1-1, is DGGITQSPKYLFRKEGQNVTLSCEQNLNHDAMYWYRQDPGQGLRLIYYSQIVNDFQKGDIAEGYSVSREKKESFPLTVTSAQKNPTAFYLCASRGRGNTEAFFGQGTRLTVV.

This clone was counted only a few times. This rearrangement joins TRBV5-6 to TRBJ2-7; D may be TRBD2 (5 bases). CDR3 length: 14 amino acids. Germline V lookup: CDR1 SGHDT, CDR2 YYEEEE. Trimming removed 2 bases at V and 5 bases at J, with 14 bases between. The CDR3 here is CASSFLRALNEQYV. The CDR3 DNA reads as TGTGCCAGCAGCTTTCTGAGGGCCTTAAACGAGCAGTACGTC.

This rearrangement joins TRBV12-3 or TRBV12-4 to TRBJ1-5, with D uncertain. This CDR3 is built from 13 residues. The V end lost 1 base, the J end lost 6 bases, and 7 bases lay between the germline ends. The CDR3 DNA follows: TGTGCCAGCAGTTTAGGGGCAAGTCAGCCCCAGCATTTT. This codes for CASSLGASQPQHF.

This chain joins TRBV2 and TRBJ1-5, with TRBD1 matching over 7 bases. The length of the CDR3 is 14 residues. Germline values: CDR1 SNHLY, CDR2 FYNNEI. With 2 bases clipped from V and 9 bases from J, the junction kept 7 bases outside the gene matches. The CDR3 DNA reads as TGTGCCAGCAGTGAACGACAGGGCCCGAGGCCCCAGCATTTT. This gives the protein CASSERQGPRPQHF.

The gene calls are TRBV18 and TRBJ2-6; D is ambiguous. CDR1 and CDR2 (germline): KGHSH, LQKENI. V dropped 1 base and J dropped 0 bases, with 10 bases sitting between them. There are 17 residues in the CDR3. In nucleotides, the CDR3 is TGTGCCAGCTCACCACGTCCCCCGAGCTCTGGGGCCAACGTCCTGACTTTC. This translates into CASSPRPPSSGANVLTF.

The rearrangement links TRBV19 to TRBJ1-4; weak D call: TRBD1 (6 bases). V was shortened by 6 bases and J by 5 bases, with 7 bases between the two germline ends. Germline V CDR1 and CDR2: LNHDA, SQIVND (reference sequence). The CDR3 runs to 12 residues. This CDR3 is CASRQGNEKLFF. CDR3 sequence (DNA): TGTGCCAGTAGGCAGGGGAATGAAAAACTGTTTTTT.

This clone was observed a few times. This chain uses TRBV28 with TRBJ1-5; D is ambiguous. V was cut by 11 bases and J by 1 base, with 9 bases left in between. CDR1 is MDHEN, CDR2 SYDVKM, per germline. The CDR3 consists of 12 residues. The CDR3 region is CAAARSNQPQHF. Written as DNA, the CDR3 is TGTGCCGCGGCCCGGAGCAATCAGCCCCAGCATTTT.

This clone was recorded once. The chain has TRBV5-1 and TRBJ2-7; TRBD1 matches 8 bases. Germline V gene data show CDR1 as SGHRS and CDR2 as YFSETQ. Losses at the gene ends were 3 bases for V and 0 bases for J; bases not matched to a gene: 5. The CDR3 runs to 15 residues. The CDR3 coding sequence is TGCGCCAGCAGCTGGGGGGACAGGAGCTCCTACGAGCAGTACTTC. Translated, it gives CASSWGDRSSYEQYF.

The chain is built from TRBV5-6 and TRBJ1-2, with TRBD1 identical over 8 bases. The J segment lost 0 bases and the V segment lost 0 bases, leaving 4 bases of the junction unmatched. CDR3 length equals 16 residues. Germline V gene lookup returns CDR1 SGHDT and CDR2 YYEEEE. The CDR3, as DNA: TGTGCCAGCAGCTTGGGGACAGGGCTGGCTAACTATGGCTACACCTTC. Amino acid sequence: CASSLGTGLANYGYTF. The entire variable domain, with the rest obtained from reference TRBV5-6 and TRBJ1-2, is as follows: DAGVTQSPTHLIKTRGQQVTLRCSPKSGHDTVSWYQQALGQGPQFIFQYYEEEERQRGNFPDRFSGHQFPNYSSELNVNALLLGDSALYLCASSLGTGLANYGYTFGSGTRLTVV.

The V gene is TRBV6-5, the J gene TRBJ2-1, with a possible D match to TRBD2 (5 bases). Trimming left V 2 bases short and J 3 bases short, with 11 bases between. The germline CDR1 and CDR2 sequences are MNHEY and SVGAGI. The CDR3 totals 15 residues. The CDR3 region has the DNA TGTGCCAGCAGTTACGAGGCGGGCAGCTACAATGAGCAGTTCTTC. It encodes CASSYEAGSYNEQFF.